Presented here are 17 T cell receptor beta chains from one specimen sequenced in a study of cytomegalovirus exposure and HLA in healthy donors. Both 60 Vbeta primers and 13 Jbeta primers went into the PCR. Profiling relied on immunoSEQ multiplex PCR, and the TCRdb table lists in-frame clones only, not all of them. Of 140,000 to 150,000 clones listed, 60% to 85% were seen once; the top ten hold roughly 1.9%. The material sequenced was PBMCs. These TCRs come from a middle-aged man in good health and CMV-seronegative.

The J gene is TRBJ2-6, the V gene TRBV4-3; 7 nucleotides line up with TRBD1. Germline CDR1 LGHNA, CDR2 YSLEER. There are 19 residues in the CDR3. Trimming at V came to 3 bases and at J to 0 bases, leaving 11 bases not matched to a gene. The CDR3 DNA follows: TGCGCCAGCAGCCAGGAGCGGAGGACAGGCCTCTCTGGGGCCAACGTCCTGACTTTC. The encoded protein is CASSQERRTGLSGANVLTF.

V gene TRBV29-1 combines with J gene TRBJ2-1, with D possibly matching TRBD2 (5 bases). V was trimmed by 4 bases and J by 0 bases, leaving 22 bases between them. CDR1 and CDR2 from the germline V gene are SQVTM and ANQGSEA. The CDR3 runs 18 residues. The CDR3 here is CSVGVPPGLASSYNEQFF. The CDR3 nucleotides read TGCAGCGTTGGTGTCCCTCCGGGGTTGGCTAGCTCCTACAATGAGCAGTTCTTC.

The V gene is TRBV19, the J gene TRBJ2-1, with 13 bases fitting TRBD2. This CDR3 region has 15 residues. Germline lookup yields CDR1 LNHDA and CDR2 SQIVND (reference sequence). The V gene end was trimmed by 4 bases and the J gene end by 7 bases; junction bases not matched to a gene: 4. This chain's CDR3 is CASSTLAGGMNEQFF. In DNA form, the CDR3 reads TGTGCCAGTAGTACACTAGCGGGAGGGATGAATGAGCAGTTCTTC.

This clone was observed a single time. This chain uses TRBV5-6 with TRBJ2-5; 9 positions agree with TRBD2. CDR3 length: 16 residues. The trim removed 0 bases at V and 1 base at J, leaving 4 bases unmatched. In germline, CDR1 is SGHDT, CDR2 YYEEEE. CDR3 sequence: CASSLDLAGTQETQYF. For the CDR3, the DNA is TGTGCCAGCAGCTTGGACCTAGCGGGGACCCAAGAGACCCAGTACTTC.

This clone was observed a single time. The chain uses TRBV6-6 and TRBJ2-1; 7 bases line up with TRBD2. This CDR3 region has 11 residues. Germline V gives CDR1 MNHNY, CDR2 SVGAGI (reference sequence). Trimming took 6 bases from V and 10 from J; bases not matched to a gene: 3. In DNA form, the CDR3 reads TGTGCCAGCAGCCTACTAGCGGAGCAGTTCTTC. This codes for CASSLLAEQFF.

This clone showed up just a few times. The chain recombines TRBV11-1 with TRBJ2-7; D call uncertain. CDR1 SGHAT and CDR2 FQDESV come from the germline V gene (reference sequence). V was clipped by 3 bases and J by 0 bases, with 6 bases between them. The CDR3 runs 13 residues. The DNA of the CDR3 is TGTGCCAGCAGCTTCGGGTTCTCCTACGAGCAGTACTTC. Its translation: CASSFGFSYEQYF.

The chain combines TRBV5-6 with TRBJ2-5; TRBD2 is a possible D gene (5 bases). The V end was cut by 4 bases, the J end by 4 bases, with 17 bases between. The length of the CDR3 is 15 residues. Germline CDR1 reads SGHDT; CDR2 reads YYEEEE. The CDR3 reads CASSLGVGKGETQYF. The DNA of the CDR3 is TGTGCCAGCAGCCTTGGGGTCGGGAAAGGAGAGACCCAGTACTTC.

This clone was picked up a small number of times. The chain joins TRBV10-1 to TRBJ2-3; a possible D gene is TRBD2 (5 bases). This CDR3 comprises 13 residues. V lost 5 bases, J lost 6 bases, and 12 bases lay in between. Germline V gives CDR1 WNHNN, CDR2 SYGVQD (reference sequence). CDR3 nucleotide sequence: TGCGCCAGCAGTCCCACTAGTACCGATACGCAGTATTTT. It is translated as CASSPTSTDTQYF.

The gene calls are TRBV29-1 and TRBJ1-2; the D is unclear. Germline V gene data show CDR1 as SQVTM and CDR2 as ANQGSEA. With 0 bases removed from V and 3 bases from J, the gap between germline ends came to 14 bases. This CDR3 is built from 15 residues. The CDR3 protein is CSVEEGAGFDYGYTF. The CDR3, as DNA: TGCAGCGTTGAAGAGGGAGCCGGTTTTGACTATGGCTACACCTTC.

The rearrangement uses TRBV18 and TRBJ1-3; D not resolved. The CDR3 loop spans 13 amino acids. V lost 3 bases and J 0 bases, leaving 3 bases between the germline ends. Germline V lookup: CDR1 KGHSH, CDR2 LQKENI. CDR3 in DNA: TGTGCCAGCTCACCCCTCTCTGGAAACACCATATATTTT. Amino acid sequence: CASSPLSGNTIYF.

CDR3 sequence (DNA): TGTGCCAGCAGTGTCAGGACAGGGACAGGAGAGACCCAGTACTTC. The encoded protein is CASSVRTGTGETQYF. The chain recombines TRBV28 with TRBJ2-5, with 8 positions matching TRBD1. The V gene's germline CDR1 is MDHEN and CDR2 SYDVKM. With V trimmed by 5 bases and J by 4 bases, 9 bases remained unmatched. This CDR3 region has 15 residues. The full variable domain, its missing parts supplied by reference TRBV28 and TRBJ2-5, is DVKVTQSSRYLVKRTGEKVFLECVQDMDHENMFWYRQDPGLGLRLIYFSYDVKMKEKGDIPEGYSVSREKKERFSLILESASTNQTSMYLCASSVRTGTGETQYFGPGTRLLVL.

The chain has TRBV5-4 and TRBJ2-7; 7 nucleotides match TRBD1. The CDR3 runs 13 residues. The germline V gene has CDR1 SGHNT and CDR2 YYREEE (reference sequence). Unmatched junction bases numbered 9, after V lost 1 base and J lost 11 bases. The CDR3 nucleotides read TGTGCCAGCAGCTTGAGACAGGGCTTAGGGGAGTACTTC. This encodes CASSLRQGLGEYF.

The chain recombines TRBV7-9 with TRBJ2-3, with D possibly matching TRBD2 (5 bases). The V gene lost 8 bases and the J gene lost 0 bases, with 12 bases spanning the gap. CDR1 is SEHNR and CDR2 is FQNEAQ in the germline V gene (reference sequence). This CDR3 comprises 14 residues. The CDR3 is CASYAGDSTDTQYF. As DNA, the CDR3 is TGTGCCAGCTATGCCGGGGATAGCACAGATACGCAGTATTTT.

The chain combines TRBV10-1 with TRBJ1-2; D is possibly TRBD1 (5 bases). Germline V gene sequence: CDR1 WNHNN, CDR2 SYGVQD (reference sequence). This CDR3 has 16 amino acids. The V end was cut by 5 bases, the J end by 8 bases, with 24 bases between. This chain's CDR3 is CASSSRDSSGAGGYTF. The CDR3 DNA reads TGCGCCAGCAGTTCCCGGGACTCCTCCGGCGCGGGCGGCTACACCTTC.

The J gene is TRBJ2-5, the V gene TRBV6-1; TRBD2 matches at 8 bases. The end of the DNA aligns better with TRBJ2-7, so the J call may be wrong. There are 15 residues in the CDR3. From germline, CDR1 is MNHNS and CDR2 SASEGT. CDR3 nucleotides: TGTGCCAGCAGTCAGTGGCGGGGGGTCTCCTACGAGCAGTACTTC. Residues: CASSQWRGVSYEQYF.

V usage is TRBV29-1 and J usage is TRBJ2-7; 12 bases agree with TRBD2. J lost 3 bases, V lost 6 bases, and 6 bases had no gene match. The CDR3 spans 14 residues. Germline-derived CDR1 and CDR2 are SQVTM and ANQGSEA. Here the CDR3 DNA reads TGCAGCGTCCGGACTAGCGGGAACAACTACGAGCAGTACTTC. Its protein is CSVRTSGNNYEQYF.

CDR3 bases: TGTGCCAGCAGCTTGGCGGAGGGCAACCTAGCCAAAAACATTCAGTACTTC. Protein sequence: CASSLAEGNLAKNIQYF. The chain links TRBV5-6 to TRBJ2-4; weak D call: TRBD2 (6 bases). The CDR3 runs 17 residues. CDR1 is SGHDT and CDR2 is YYEEEE in the germline V gene. The V gene lost 0 bases and the J gene lost 0 bases, with 13 bases spanning the gap.